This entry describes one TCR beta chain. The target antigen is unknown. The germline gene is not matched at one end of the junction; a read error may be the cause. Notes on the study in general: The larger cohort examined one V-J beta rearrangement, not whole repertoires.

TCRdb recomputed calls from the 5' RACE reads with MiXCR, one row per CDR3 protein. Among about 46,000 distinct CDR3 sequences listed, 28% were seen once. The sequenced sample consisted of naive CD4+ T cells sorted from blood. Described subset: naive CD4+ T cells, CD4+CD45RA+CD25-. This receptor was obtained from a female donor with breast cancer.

This chain's CDR3 is CVSRPSGRNEQFF. The CDR3 nucleotides read TGTGTCAGCAGGCCTAGCGGGCGCAATGAGCAGTTCTTC. The chain is built from TRBV3-1 and TRBJ2-1; 8 positions agree with TRBD2. CDR1 and CDR2 (germline): LGHDT, YNNKEL (reference sequence). The CDR3 extends over 13 amino acids.